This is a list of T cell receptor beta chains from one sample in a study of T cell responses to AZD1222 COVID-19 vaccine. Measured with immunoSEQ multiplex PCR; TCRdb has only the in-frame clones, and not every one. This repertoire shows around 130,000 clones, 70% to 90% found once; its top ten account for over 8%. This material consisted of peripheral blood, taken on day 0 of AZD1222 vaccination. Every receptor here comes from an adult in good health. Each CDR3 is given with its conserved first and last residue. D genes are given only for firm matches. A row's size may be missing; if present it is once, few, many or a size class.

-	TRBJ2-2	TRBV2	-	TGTGCCAGCCGGCCAGGGGCGGGGGAGCTGTTTTTT	CASRPGAGELFF
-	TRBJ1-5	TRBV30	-	TGTGCCTACACGACAGATAGCAATCAGCCCCAGCATTTT	CAYTTDSNQPQHF
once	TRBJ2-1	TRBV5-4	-	TGTGCCAGCAGCTTGGAGATTTACAATGAGCAGTTCTTC	CASSLEIYNEQFF
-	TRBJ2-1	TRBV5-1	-	TGCGCCAGCAGCTTGGAGGTGGGCCGGGTAAATGAGCAGTTCTTC	CASSLEVGRVNEQFF
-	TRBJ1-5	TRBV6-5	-	TGTGCCAGCAGTTACGAGGGTCAGCCCCAGCATTTT	CASSYEGQPQHF
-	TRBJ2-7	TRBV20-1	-	TGCAGTACGGGAAGTTACGAGCAGTACTTC	CSTGSYEQYF
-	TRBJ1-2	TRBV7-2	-	TGTGCCAGCAGCGGGGGAGGGGCCTACTATGGCTACACCTTC	CASSGGGAYYGYTF
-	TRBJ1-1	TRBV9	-	TGTGCCAGCAGCCCTAGTTCGACACAAGCTTTCTTT	CASSPSSTQAFF
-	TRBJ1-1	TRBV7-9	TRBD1	TGTGCCAGCAGCCCCCGGGAGGGGGCGAACACTGAAGCTTTCTTT	CASSPREGANTEAFF
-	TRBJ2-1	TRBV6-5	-	TGTGCCAGCTGGAGGGGAGCGTCTCTTGGGCAGTTCTTC	CASWRGASLGQFF
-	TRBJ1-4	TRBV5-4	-	TGTGCCAGCAGCTTGGAGGCAACTAATGAAAAACTGTTTTTT	CASSLEATNEKLFF
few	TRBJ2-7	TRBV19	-	TGTGCCAGTAGTATAGAACGGGGCGACGAGCAGTACTTC	CASSIERGDEQYF
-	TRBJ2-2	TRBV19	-	TGTGCCAGTAGCAACCAATACGTCTCCGGGGAGCTGTTTTTT	CASSNQYVSGELFF
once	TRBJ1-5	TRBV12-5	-	TGTGCTAGTGGTTTGGTTTGGGTAGGGGATGGCAATCAGCCCCAGCATTTT	CASGLVWVGDGNQPQHF
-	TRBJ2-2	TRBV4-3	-	TGCGCCAGCAGCCAAGACCCCGGAACCATCACCGGGGAGCTGTTTTTT	CASSQDPGTITGELFF
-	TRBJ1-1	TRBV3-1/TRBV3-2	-	TGTGCCAGCAGCGGAAGGGGGGGGTTCACTGAAGCTTTCTTT	CASSGRGGFTEAFF
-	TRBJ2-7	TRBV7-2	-	TGTGCCAGCAGCCCCCGGGCTTATCGGAATTCCGAGCAGTACTTC	CASSPRAYRNSEQYF
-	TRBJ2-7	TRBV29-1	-	TGCAGCGCCGGGGAAGGCCATACGACACTTGGGCAGTACTTC	CSAGEGHTTLGQYF
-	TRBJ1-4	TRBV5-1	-	TGCGCCAGCAGCTTGGCCACAGGATCTAATGAAAAACTGTTTTTT	CASSLATGSNEKLFF
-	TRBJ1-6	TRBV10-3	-	TGTGCCATCAGTGACAGGGGAGAGAATTCACCCCTCCACTTT	CAISDRGENSPLHF
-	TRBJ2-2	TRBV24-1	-	TGTGCCACCAGTGATTTGGAGTTTCCCGGGGAGCTGTTTTTT	CATSDLEFPGELFF
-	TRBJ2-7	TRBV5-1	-	TGCGCCAGCAGCTTACAGGCAAACTCCTACGAGCAGTACTTC	CASSLQANSYEQYF
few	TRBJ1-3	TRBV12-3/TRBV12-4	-	TGTGCCAGCAGTTTCTCCGGCACCATATATTTT	CASSFSGTIYF
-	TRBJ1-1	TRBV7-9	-	TGTGCCAGCAGCCGTAGATTATTTAGGGAAGAGAAGAAGGACACTGAAGCTTTCTTT	CASSRRLFREEKKDTEAFF
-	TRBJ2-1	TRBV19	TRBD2	TGTGCCAGTACGGTGACGCGGGGGGCAAGGAATGAGCAGTTCTTC	CASTVTRGARNEQFF
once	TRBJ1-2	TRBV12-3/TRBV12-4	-	TGTGCCAGCGCCAGGGGAAACTATGGCTACACCTTC	CASARGNYGYTF
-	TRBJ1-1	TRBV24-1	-	TGTGCCACCAGTGATCCCTCCGGGACTGAAGCTTTCTTT	CATSDPSGTEAFF
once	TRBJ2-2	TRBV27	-	TGTGCCAGCAGTTTATTTACTATCTCCGGGGAGCTGTTTTTT	CASSLFTISGELFF
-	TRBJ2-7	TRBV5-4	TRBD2	TGTGCCAGCAGCCTCCACCCGACTAGCGGGAGATACGAGCAGTACTTC	CASSLHPTSGRYEQYF
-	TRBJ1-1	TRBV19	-	TGTGCCAGTAGTGATATCACTGAAGCTTTCTTT	CASSDITEAFF
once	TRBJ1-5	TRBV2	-	TGTGCCAGCAGTGCCGGGACGCTCAATCAGCCCCAGCATTTT	CASSAGTLNQPQHF
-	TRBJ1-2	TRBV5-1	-	TGCGCCAGCAGCACCCAAACAGGAGGGGGAAATGGCTACACCTTC	CASSTQTGGGNGYTF
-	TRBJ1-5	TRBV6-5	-	TGTGCCAGCAGTTACTCGATAGAGCAGCCCCAGCATTTT	CASSYSIEQPQHF
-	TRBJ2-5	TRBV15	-	TGTGCCACCAGCAGAGATAGACCCCAGGGGTGGGAGACCCAGTACTTC	CATSRDRPQGWETQYF
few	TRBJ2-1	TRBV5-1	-	TGCGCCAGCAGGTTCGGCGAAGAGAATGAGCAGTTCTTC	CASRFGEENEQFF
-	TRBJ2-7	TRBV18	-	TGTGCCAGCTCACCAGACAGACACTACGAGCAGTACTTC	CASSPDRHYEQYF
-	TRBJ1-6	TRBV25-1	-	TGTGCCAGCAGTGCGGATCATTCACCCCTCCACTTT	CASSADHSPLHF
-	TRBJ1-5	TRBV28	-	TGTGCCAGCAGTTATTCGGCAGGGAATCAGCCCCAGCATTTT	CASSYSAGNQPQHF
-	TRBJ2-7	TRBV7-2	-	TGTGCCAGCAGCCACCAGCGGGCCAACTACGAGCAGTACTTC	CASSHQRANYEQYF
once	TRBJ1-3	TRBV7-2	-	TGTGCCAGCAGCTTAGTCTGGGCCTCTGGAAACACCATATATTTT	CASSLVWASGNTIYF
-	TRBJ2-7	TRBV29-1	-	TGCAGCGTTGACGGTGGCAGCTCCTACGAGCAGTACTTC	CSVDGGSSYEQYF
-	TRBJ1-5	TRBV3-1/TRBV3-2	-	TGTGCCAGCAGCCAAGATTTCACTGAAGGGCAGCCCCAGCATTTT	CASSQDFTEGQPQHF
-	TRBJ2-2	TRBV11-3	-	TGTGCCAGCAGCTTTTCTAGGTTTGGGTCCGGGGAGCTGTTTTTT	CASSFSRFGSGELFF
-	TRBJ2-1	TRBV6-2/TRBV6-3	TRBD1	TGTGCCAGCAGCTGGACAGGGGGAATCGGTGAGCAGTTCTTC	CASSWTGGIGEQFF
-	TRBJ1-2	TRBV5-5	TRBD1	TGTGCCAGCAGTACCGGGACAGACTATGGCTACACCTTC	CASSTGTDYGYTF
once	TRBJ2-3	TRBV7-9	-	TGTGCCAGCAGCCGTCCCCAGCTGTTTGGAGATACGCAGTATTTT	CASSRPQLFGDTQYF
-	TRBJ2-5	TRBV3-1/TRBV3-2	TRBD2	TGTGCCAGCAGCGATCGACTAGCGGGGAGAGGGGAGACCCAGTACTTC	CASSDRLAGRGETQYF
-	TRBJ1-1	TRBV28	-	-	CASILGGVKSTEAFF
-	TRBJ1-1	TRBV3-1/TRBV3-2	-	TGTGCCAGTCAAGGGCGGGGGGCGCAAACTGAAGCTTTCTTT	CASQGRGAQTEAFF
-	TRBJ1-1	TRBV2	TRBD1	TGTGCCAGCAGTCTACAGGGGCACACTGAAGCTTTCTTT	CASSLQGHTEAFF
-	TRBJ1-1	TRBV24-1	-	TGTGCCACCAGTGATAGAGGGGACGGGAACACTGAAGCTTTCTTT	CATSDRGDGNTEAFF
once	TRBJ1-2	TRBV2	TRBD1	TGTGCCAGCAGCCCCGACAGGGGATCGAGCGGCTACACCTTC	CASSPDRGSSGYTF
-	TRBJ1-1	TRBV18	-	TGTGCCAGCTCACCATTGGCAGGGCCTATGAACACTGAAGCTTTCTTT	CASSPLAGPMNTEAFF
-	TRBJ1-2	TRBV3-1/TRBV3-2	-	TGTGCCAGCAGCCACGTCTCGAACTATGGCTACACCTTC	CASSHVSNYGYTF
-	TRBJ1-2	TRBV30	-	TGTGCCTGGGTCCCTATCCAGGGGCTGAACTATGGCTACACCTTC	CAWVPIQGLNYGYTF
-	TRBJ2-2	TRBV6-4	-	TGTGCCAGCAGTGATGGGGAAAACACCGGGGAGCTGTTTTTT	CASSDGENTGELFF
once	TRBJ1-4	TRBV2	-	TGTGCCAGCAGTGAAGCGGGGAGATTTAATGAAAAACTGTTTTTT	CASSEAGRFNEKLFF
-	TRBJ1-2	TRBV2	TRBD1	TGTGCCAGCAGTCGACAGGGCATAGGGTATGGCTACACCTTC	CASSRQGIGYGYTF
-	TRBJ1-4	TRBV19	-	TGTGCCAGTAGCAACCCCGGTATACGACTGTTTTTT	CASSNPGIRLFF
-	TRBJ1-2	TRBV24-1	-	TGTGCCACCAGTGATGGGAGGGGATACAATGGCTACACCTTC	CATSDGRGYNGYTF